The clone carrying this T cell receptor beta chain has more than one count but fewer than ten. Its antigen remains unidentified. The record originates from a study of neurological immune-mediated disorders. Study conclusions and caveats: Expanded clones shared no CDR3 amino acid sequences across subjects, suggesting private repertoires in all groups.

As to time point: longitudinal time-point 1 (baseline). The unsorted libraries were produced from 2 million PBMCs held at -80 C. Germline CDR1 is ENHRY and CDR2 is SYGVKD. With 7 bases clipped from V and 4 bases from J, the junction kept 7 bases outside the gene matches. This CDR3 is 15 amino acids long. MiXCR, run by TCRdb on the 5' RACE reads, gives a single entry per CDR3 protein. The sample consists of 64,000 or so distinct CDR3 sequences, roughly 10% of them appearing once. The receptor was isolated from a man aged 25 to 45 in good health. The source material was PBMCs. V gene TRBV10-3 combines with J gene TRBJ2-7; 13 bases fit TRBD2. The CDR3 coding sequence is TGTGCCATCACCATGACTAGCGGGAGGAGATACGAGCAGTACTTC. It is translated as CAITMTSGRRYEQYF.